What follows are 27 T cell receptor beta chains derived from one specimen sequenced in a study of cytomegalovirus exposure and HLA in healthy donors. TCRdb's table, derived via immunoSEQ multiplex PCR, lists solely in-frame clones and lacks some. The sample consists of 90,000 to 100,000 clones, more than 85% of them appearing once. The sample consisted of PBMCs. These receptors were obtained from a man aged 18 to 30 in good health and CMV-seropositive.

This clone was seen a single time. The J gene is TRBJ2-3, the V gene TRBV5-1; TRBD2 agrees at 10 bases. Germline CDR1 is SGHRS and CDR2 is YFSETQ. This CDR3 is built from 17 residues. J was trimmed by 5 bases and V by 3 bases; bases with no gene match: 12. The CDR3: CASSSGELAGPGDTQYF. The CDR3 coding sequence is TGCGCCAGCAGCTCGGGGGAACTAGCGGGGCCCGGAGATACGCAGTATTTT.

This chain links TRBV11-3 with TRBJ2-1; 15 bases line up with TRBD2. Germline CDR1 SGHNT, CDR2 YENEEA. After removal of 1 base from V and 6 bases from J, the junction contained 1 base not matched to a gene. The CDR3 has 16 residues. The CDR3 reads CASSLGTSGGANEQFF. The CDR3 coding sequence is TGTGCCAGCAGCTTAGGGACTAGCGGGGGGGCCAATGAGCAGTTCTTC.

The rearrangement links TRBV12-5 to TRBJ2-7; D gene ambiguous. Trimming shortened V by 2 bases and J by 7 bases, and 6 bases separated the two germline ends. The germline CDR1 and CDR2 sequences are LGHNT and FRNRAP. This CDR3 has 11 residues. The CDR3, as DNA: TGTGCTAGTGGTTTGTTCAGGGAGCAGTACTTC. This codes for CASGLFREQYF.

This chain joins TRBV27 and TRBJ2-3; 12 nucleotides line up with TRBD2. Germline CDR1 and CDR2: MNHEY and SMNVEV (reference sequence). This CDR3 has 20 amino acids. The V segment lost 0 bases and the J segment 0 bases; nucleotides outside the gene matches: 10. Written as DNA, the CDR3 is TGTGCCAGCAGTTTATCAGGACCGGGACTAGCGGGTGCTAGCACAGATACGCAGTATTTT. Protein product: CASSLSGPGLAGASTDTQYF.

The V and J genes are TRBV6-1 and TRBJ2-2; 10 bases agree with TRBD2. V trimming: 1 base; J trimming: 5 bases; junction bases outside the gene matches: 4. The germline CDR1 and CDR2 sequences are MNHNS and SASEGT. The CDR3 is 16 residues long. Written as DNA, the CDR3 is TGTGCCAGCAGTGAAGAGTGGACTAGCGGTACCGGGGAGCTGTTTTTT. It encodes CASSEEWTSGTGELFF.

The chain carries TRBV27 and TRBJ2-2; TRBD2 agrees at 9 bases. CDR1 is MNHEY, CDR2 SMNVEV, per germline (reference sequence). CDR3 size: 18 residues. Losses at the gene ends were 6 bases for V and 6 bases for J; bases not matched to a gene: 17. The CDR3 sequence: CASSHGGGYASGAGELFF. CDR3 bases: TGTGCCAGCAGCCACGGTGGGGGTTACGCTAGCGGGGCCGGGGAGCTGTTTTTT.

The chain couples TRBV9 to TRBJ1-3; no definite D call. Deletions cut 1 base from V and 0 bases from J, with 8 bases between. The CDR3 consists of 15 residues. Looked up from germline, CDR1 is SGDLS and CDR2 is YYNGEE. The CDR3 region is CASSVSRGSGNTIYF. The CDR3 DNA sequence: TGTGCCAGCAGCGTATCCCGAGGCTCTGGAAACACCATATATTTT.

V and J are TRBV5-1 and TRBJ1-1; tentative D call: TRBD1 (6 bases). The ends were cut back, 0 bases at V and 3 bases at J, with 12 bases in the middle. Germline-derived CDR1 and CDR2 are SGHRS and YFSETQ. The CDR3 runs 15 residues. CDR3 protein: CASSLVGALDTEAFF. As DNA, the CDR3 is TGCGCCAGCAGCTTGGTGGGGGCGTTGGACACTGAAGCTTTCTTT.

This chain uses TRBV7-8 with TRBJ2-1; tentative D call: TRBD2 (7 bases). The ends were cut back, 1 base at V and 1 base at J, with 8 bases in the middle. The CDR3 consists of 15 residues. Germline V gives CDR1 SGHVS, CDR2 FQNEAQ. CDR3 DNA: TGTGCCAGCAGCTTAGAGGGGGGGTCCTACAATGAGCAGTTCTTC. Its protein product is CASSLEGGSYNEQFF.

This clone was recorded only once. The chain combines TRBV7-9 with TRBJ2-1; a possible D gene is TRBD2 (6 bases). This CDR3 has 16 residues. Looked up from germline, CDR1 is SEHNR and CDR2 is FQNEAQ (reference sequence). The V and J ends lost 5 bases and 5 bases respectively, with 19 bases between them. CDR3 amino acids: CASSPLLAEENNEQFF. The DNA of the CDR3 is TGTGCCAGCAGCCCCTTACTAGCAGAGGAGAACAATGAGCAGTTCTTC.

The chain uses TRBV12-5 and TRBJ1-1; the D is unclear. This CDR3 is 13 amino acids long. Germline-derived CDR1 and CDR2 are LGHNT and FRNRAP. Trimming shortened V by 2 bases and J by 1 base, and 5 bases separated the two germline ends. The CDR3 bases are TGTGCTAGTGGTTTGCTACCGAACACTGAAGCTTTCTTT. It yields the protein CASGLLPNTEAFF.

This clone was observed a handful of times. The rearrangement uses TRBV6-5 and TRBJ1-2; TRBD1 matches 7 bases. Germline CDR1 is MNHEY and CDR2 is SVGAGI. This CDR3 region has 14 residues. The trim removed 0 bases at V and 6 bases at J, leaving 4 bases unmatched. CDR3 bases: TGTGCCAGCAGTTACTCATTCAGGGGGGATGGCTACACCTTC. Amino acid sequence: CASSYSFRGDGYTF.

A few counts support this clone. The chain joins TRBV15 to TRBJ2-7; 9 bases match TRBD1. This CDR3 is 13 amino acids long. CDR1 and CDR2 from the germline V gene are LNHNV and YYDKDF (reference sequence). The V and J ends lost 5 bases and 6 bases, in that order; junction bases with no gene match: 5. The CDR3 nucleotides are TGTGCCACCAGCTTTCCGACAGGGGGCGAGCAGTACTTC. Translation gives CATSFPTGGEQYF.

The rearrangement uses TRBV9 and TRBJ2-1; D is possibly TRBD2 (5 bases). This CDR3 region has 14 residues. Germline CDR1 is SGDLS and CDR2 is YYNGEE. V was cut by 4 bases and J by 8 bases, with 16 bases left in between. CDR3 sequence reads: CASSPQSGVHEQFF. CDR3 sequence (DNA): TGTGCCAGCAGCCCCCAATCCGGGGTCCATGAGCAGTTCTTC.

The rearrangement uses TRBV6-5 and TRBJ1-1, with 8 bases lining up with TRBD1. This CDR3 has 15 amino acids. The junction had 10 bases not matched to a gene; V was cut back by 7 bases and J by 3 bases. Germline assignment: CDR1 MNHEY and CDR2 SVGAGI. The CDR3, as DNA: TGTGCCAGCATTAAACAGGGGGGAGGGCACACTGAAGCTTTCTTT. Translating it yields CASIKQGGGHTEAFF.

V is TRBV19 and J is TRBJ2-7, with 7 bases identical to TRBD2. CDR1 and CDR2 from the germline V gene are LNHDA and SQIVND (reference sequence). This CDR3 has 18 amino acids. V was pared by 4 bases and J by 0 bases, with 15 bases of the junction left unmatched. The CDR3 region has the DNA TGTGCCAGTAGTAGCGGGGGAGGAGGATTCAGAGGCTCCTACGAGCAGTACTTC. It yields the protein CASSSGGGGFRGSYEQYF.

The chain combines TRBV5-4 with TRBJ2-1; 8 bases are shared with TRBD2. Germline trimming cut 2 bases from V and 5 bases from J; bases unmatched to any gene: 3. The CDR3 spans 14 residues. Germline V gives CDR1 SGHNT, CDR2 YYREEE (reference sequence). CDR3 residues: CASSLAGANNEQFF. The DNA for the CDR3 is TGTGCCAGCAGCTTAGCGGGGGCAAACAATGAGCAGTTCTTC.

This chain connects TRBV11-2 to TRBJ2-1; 9 nucleotides agree with TRBD1. Germline V gives CDR1 SGHAT, CDR2 FQNNGV. The ends lost 2 bases at V and 7 bases at J; junction bases unmatched: 3. This CDR3 spans 14 amino acids. This CDR3 reads CASSLRTGVNEQFF. The DNA for the CDR3 is TGTGCCAGCAGCTTAAGGACAGGGGTGAATGAGCAGTTCTTC.

V usage is TRBV2 and J usage is TRBJ1-5, with a possible D match to TRBD1 (5 bases). The CDR3 has 11 amino acids. Deletions cut 4 bases from V and 16 bases from J, with 14 bases between. The germline V gene has CDR1 SNHLY and CDR2 FYNNEI. The CDR3 spells CASSVEGNLHF. CDR3 bases: TGTGCCAGCAGTGTGGAGGGGAACCTACATTTT.

The gene calls are TRBV27 and TRBJ2-7, with 7 positions matching TRBD1. The CDR3 is 14 amino acids. With V trimmed by 5 bases and J by 3 bases, 7 bases remained unmatched. CDR1 and CDR2 from the germline V gene are MNHEY and SMNVEV (reference sequence). CDR3 in DNA: TGTGCCAGCAGTCCCCGGGCAGGGGGCTACGAGCAGTACTTC. Amino acid sequence: CASSPRAGGYEQYF.

J is TRBJ2-1 and V is TRBV7-5; the table's D call, TRBD2, was not checked against the DNA. TRBV7-5 has pseudogene status. This CDR3 is 10 amino acids long. For the CDR3, the DNA is TGTGTCAGAAGCCCGGGTGAGCAGTTCTTC. This sequence encodes CVRSPGEQFF.

Concerning this clone: Distinct nucleotide sequences in the sample also encode this CDR3. The V and J genes are TRBV19 and TRBJ2-5; possible D gene TRBD1, 5 bases. V lost 3 bases and J lost 0, with 8 bases in between. CDR1 is LNHDA and CDR2 is SQIVND in the germline V gene (reference sequence). This CDR3 comprises 14 residues. The CDR3 protein is CASSIVTDQETQYF. DNA for the CDR3: TGTGCCAGTAGTATTGTGACAGACCAAGAGACCCAGTACTTC.

The CDR3 sequence is CASSGGQTYEQYF. In nucleotides, the CDR3 is TGTGCCAGCAGTGGGGGACAGACCTACGAGCAGTACTTC. The J gene is TRBJ2-7, the V gene TRBV2, with 7 bases matching TRBD1. Germline CDR1 SNHLY, CDR2 FYNNEI. Trimming at V came to 4 bases and at J to 2 bases, leaving 2 bases not matched to a gene. This CDR3 region has 13 residues.

This clone was seen a single time. The chain joins TRBV15 to TRBJ2-2, with a weak D call TRBD1 (6 bases). Trimming took 6 bases from V and 5 from J, leaving 22 bases between them. Germline CDR1 reads LNHNV; CDR2 reads YYDKDF (reference sequence). The CDR3 sequence is 17 residues long. CDR3: CATRADPGDERTGELFF. The CDR3 DNA sequence: TGTGCCACCAGAGCAGACCCAGGGGACGAACGGACCGGGGAGCTGTTTTTT.

This chain connects TRBV18 to TRBJ2-3; possible D gene TRBD2, 5 bases. The V end lost 3 bases, the J end lost 1 base, and 8 bases lay between the germline ends. The CDR3 is 14 residues long. Germline CDR1 is KGHSH and CDR2 is LQKENI. CDR3 amino acids: CASSPPAGTDTQYF. The CDR3 region has the DNA TGTGCCAGCTCACCTCCAGCGGGCACAGATACGCAGTATTTT.

The DNA of the CDR3 is TGTGCCAGCAGTTTAAGCGGGAGCTCCTACAATGAGCAGTTCTTC. Protein sequence: CASSLSGSSYNEQFF. V is TRBV27 and J is TRBJ2-1, with 8 bases identical to TRBD2. Per germline, CDR1 MNHEY and CDR2 SMNVEV (reference sequence). The CDR3 runs to 15 residues. The trim removed 2 bases at V and 0 bases at J, leaving 0 bases unmatched.

This chain joins TRBV7-8 and TRBJ1-6; D is undetermined. Trimming cost V 2 bases and J 7 bases, with 15 bases left between them. The CDR3 extends over 16 amino acids. CDR1 and CDR2 from the germline V gene are SGHVS and FQNEAQ. The CDR3 sequence is CASSLFETALNSPLHF. CDR3 bases: TGTGCCAGCAGCTTATTTGAAACAGCTCTAAATTCACCCCTCCACTTT.